This T cell receptor beta chain originates from a study of neurological immune-mediated disorders. This CDR3 comprises 12 residues. The ends were cut back, 4 bases at V and 6 bases at J, with 9 bases in the middle. In germline, CDR1 is SQVTM, CDR2 ANQGSEA. This clonotype was counted ten times or more. TCRdb ran MiXCR on the 5' RACE reads and lists one entry per CDR3 protein. Of 10,000 or so distinct CDR3 sequences listed, 20% to 25% are singletons. The rearrangement links TRBV29-1 to TRBJ2-2; D is possibly TRBD1 or TRBD2 (6 bases each). The source is a woman aged 40 to 50 with multiple sclerosis. The sample comprised CD8+ T cells from blood. This CDR3 reads CSVVGGPGELFF. CDR3 nucleotide sequence: TGCAGCGTTGTGGGGGGCCCCGGGGAGCTGTTTTTT.